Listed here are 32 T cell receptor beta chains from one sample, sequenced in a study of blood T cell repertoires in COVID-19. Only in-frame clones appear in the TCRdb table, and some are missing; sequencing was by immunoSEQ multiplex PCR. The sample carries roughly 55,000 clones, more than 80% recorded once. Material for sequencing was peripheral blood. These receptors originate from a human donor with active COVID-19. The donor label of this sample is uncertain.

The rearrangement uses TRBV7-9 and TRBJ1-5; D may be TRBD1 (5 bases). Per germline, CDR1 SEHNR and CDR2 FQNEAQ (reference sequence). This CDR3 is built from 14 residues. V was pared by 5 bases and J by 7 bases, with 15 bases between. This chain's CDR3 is CASSHGGTWQPQHF. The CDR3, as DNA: TGTGCCAGCAGCCATGGAGGGACTTGGCAGCCCCAGCATTTT.

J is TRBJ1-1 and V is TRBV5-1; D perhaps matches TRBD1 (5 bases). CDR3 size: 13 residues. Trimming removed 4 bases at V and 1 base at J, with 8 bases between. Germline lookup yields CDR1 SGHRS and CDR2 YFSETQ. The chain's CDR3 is CASSDDRNTEAFF. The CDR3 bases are TGCGCCAGCAGCGACGACAGGAACACTGAAGCTTTCTTT.

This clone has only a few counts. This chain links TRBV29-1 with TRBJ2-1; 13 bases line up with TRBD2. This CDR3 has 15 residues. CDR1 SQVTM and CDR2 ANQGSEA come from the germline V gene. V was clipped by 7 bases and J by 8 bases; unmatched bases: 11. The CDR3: CSALPGLAGSDEQFF. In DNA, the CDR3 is TGCAGCGCTTTACCGGGACTAGCGGGATCAGATGAGCAGTTCTTC.

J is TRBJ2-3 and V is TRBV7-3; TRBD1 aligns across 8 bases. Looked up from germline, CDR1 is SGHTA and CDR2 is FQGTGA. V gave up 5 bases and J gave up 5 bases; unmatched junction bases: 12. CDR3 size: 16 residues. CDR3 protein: CASSPKGQVWGDTQYF. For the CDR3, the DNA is TGTGCCAGCAGCCCAAAGGGACAGGTCTGGGGAGATACGCAGTATTTT.

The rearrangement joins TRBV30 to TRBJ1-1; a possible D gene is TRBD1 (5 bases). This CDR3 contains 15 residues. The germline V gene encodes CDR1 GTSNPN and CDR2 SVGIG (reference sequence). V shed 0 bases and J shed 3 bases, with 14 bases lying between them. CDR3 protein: CAWSVAGQWDTEAFF. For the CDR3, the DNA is TGTGCCTGGAGTGTAGCGGGGCAGTGGGACACTGAAGCTTTCTTT.

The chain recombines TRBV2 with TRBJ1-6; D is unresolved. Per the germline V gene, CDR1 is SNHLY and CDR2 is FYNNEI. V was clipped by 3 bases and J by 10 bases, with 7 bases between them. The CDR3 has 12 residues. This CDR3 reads CASSDRPSPLHF. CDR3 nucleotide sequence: TGTGCCAGCAGTGACAGGCCCTCACCCCTCCACTTT.

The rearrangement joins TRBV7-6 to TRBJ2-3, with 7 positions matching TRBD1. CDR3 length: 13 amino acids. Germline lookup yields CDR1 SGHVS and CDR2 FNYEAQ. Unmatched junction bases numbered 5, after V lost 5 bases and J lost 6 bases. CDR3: CASSPQGRDTQYF. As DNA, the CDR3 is TGTGCCAGCAGCCCACAGGGGCGGGATACGCAGTATTTT.

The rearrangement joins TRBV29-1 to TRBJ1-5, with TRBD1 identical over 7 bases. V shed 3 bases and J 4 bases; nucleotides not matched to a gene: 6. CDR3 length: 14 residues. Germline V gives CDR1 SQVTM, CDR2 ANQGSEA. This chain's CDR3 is CSVERRGLNQPQHF. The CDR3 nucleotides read TGCAGCGTTGAGAGGAGGGGGCTTAATCAGCCCCAGCATTTT. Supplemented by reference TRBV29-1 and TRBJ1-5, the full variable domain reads SAVISQKPSRDICQRGTSLTIQCQVDSQVTMMFWYRQQPGQSLTLIATANQGSEATYESGFVIDKFPISRPNLTFSTLTVSNMSPEDSSIYLCSVERRGLNQPQHFGDGTRLSIL.

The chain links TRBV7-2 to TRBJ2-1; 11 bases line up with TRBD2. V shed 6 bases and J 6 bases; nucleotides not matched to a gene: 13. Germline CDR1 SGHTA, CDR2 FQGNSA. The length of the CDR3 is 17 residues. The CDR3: CASSPPDGTSGANEQFF. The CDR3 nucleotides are TGTGCCAGCAGTCCCCCAGACGGGACTAGCGGTGCCAATGAGCAGTTCTTC. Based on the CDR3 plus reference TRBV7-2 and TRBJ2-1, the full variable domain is GAGVSQSPSNKVTEKGKDVELRCDPISGHTALYWYRQSLGQGLEFLIYFQGNSAPDKSGLPSDRFSAERTGGSVSTLTIQRTQQEDSAVYLCASSPPDGTSGANEQFFGPGTRLTVL.

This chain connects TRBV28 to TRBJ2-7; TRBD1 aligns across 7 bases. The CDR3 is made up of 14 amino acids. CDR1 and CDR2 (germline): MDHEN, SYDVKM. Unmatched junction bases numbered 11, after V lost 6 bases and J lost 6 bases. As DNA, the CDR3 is TGTGCCAGCAGAAAGGGGACAGCCCTACGCGAGCAGTACTTC. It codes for CASRKGTALREQYF.

CDR3 region: CASSNIHGGEQYV. The DNA of the CDR3 is TGTGCCAGTAGTAACATCCACGGGGGGGAGCAGTACGTC. This rearrangement joins TRBV19 to TRBJ2-7; 7 bases match TRBD2. The CDR3 has 13 amino acids. Germline CDR1 reads LNHDA; CDR2 reads SQIVND (reference sequence). After removal of 4 bases from V and 7 bases from J, the junction contained 7 bases not matched to a gene.

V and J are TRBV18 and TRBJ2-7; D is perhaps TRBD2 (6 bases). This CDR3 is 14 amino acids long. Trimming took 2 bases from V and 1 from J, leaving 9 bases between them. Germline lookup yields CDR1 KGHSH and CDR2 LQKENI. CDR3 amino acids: CASSPWGRSYEQYF. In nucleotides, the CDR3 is TGTGCCAGCTCACCATGGGGGAGGTCCTACGAGCAGTACTTC.

This CDR3 reads CASSLADTGELFF. The CDR3 DNA follows: TGTGCCAGCAGTTTAGCCGACACCGGGGAGCTGTTTTTT. This chain uses TRBV12-3 or TRBV12-4 with TRBJ2-2; D gene unclear. V was cut by 0 bases and J by 3 bases, with 2 bases left in between. CDR3 length equals 13 residues.

CDR3 loop: CASSQGSGRDRNEQFF. The CDR3 DNA reads TGTGCCAGCAGCCAAGGTTCGGGGCGGGACCGCAATGAGCAGTTCTTC. The chain recombines TRBV3-1 (or the pseudogene TRBV3-2) with TRBJ2-1; D is possibly TRBD2 (6 bases). This CDR3 is 16 amino acids long. V lost 1 base to trimming and J lost 6 bases, with 16 bases between them. The germline V gene encodes CDR1 LGHDT and CDR2 YNNKEL (reference sequence).

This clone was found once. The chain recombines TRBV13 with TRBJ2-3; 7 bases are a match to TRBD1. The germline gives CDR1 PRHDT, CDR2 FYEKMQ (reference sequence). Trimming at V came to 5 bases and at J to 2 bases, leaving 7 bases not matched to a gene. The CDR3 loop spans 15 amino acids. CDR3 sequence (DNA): TGTGCCAGCAGCCGCGACAGGGCATACACAGATACGCAGTATTTT. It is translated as CASSRDRAYTDTQYF.

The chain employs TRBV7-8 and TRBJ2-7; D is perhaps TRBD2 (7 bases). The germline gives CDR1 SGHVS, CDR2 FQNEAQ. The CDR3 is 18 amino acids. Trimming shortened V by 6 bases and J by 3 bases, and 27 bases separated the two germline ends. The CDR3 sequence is CASSGGHWTSGTNYEQYF. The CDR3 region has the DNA TGTGCCAGCAGTGGGGGGCACTGGACGAGCGGGACCAACTACGAGCAGTACTTC.

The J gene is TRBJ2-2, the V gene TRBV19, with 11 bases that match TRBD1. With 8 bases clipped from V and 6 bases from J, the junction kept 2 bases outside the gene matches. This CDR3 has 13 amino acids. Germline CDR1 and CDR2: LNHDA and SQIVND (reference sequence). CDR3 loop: CASWDRGSGELFF. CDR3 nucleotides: TGTGCCAGTTGGGACAGGGGGTCCGGGGAGCTGTTTTTT.

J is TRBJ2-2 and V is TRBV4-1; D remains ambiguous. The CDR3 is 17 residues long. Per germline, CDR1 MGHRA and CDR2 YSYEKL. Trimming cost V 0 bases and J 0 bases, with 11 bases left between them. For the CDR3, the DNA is TGCGCCAGCAGCCAAGAAAGTCCACTTGCGAACACCGGGGAGCTGTTTTTT. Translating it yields CASSQESPLANTGELFF.

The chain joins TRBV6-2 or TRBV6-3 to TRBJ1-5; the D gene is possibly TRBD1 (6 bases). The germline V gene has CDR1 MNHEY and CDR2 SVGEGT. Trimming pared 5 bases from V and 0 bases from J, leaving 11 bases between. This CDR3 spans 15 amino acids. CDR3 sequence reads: CASSLGQTSNQPQHF. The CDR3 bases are TGTGCCAGCAGTCTCGGACAGACTAGCAATCAGCCCCAGCATTTT.

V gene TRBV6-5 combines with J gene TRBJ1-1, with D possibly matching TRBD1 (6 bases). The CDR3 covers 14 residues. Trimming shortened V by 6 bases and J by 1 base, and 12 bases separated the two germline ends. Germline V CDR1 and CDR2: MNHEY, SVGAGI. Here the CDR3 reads CASRGGRRNTEAFF. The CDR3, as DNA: TGTGCCAGCAGAGGGGGACGTAGGAACACTGAAGCTTTCTTT.

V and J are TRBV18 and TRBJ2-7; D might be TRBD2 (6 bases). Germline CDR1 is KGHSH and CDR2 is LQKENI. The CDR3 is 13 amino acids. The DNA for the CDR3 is TGTGCCAGCTCATCGCGGGAATCCTCCGAGCAGTACGTC. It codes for CASSSRESSEQYV.

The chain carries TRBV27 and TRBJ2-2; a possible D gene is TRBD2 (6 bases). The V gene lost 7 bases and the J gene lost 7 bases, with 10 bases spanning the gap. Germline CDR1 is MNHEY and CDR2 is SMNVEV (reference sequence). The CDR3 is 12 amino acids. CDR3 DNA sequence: TGTGCCAGCAATCGCGGGGTCGGGGAGCTGTTTTTT. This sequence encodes CASNRGVGELFF.

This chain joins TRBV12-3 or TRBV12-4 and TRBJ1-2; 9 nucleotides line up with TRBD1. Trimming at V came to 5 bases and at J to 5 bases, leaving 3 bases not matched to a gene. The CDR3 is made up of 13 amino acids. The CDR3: CASSKGQGYGYTF. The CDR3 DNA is TGTGCCAGCAGTAAGGGACAGGGTTATGGCTACACCTTC.

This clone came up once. The CDR3: CASSYLEGEQYF. The DNA for the CDR3 is TGTGCCAGCAGTTATCTCGAGGGCGAGCAGTACTTC. The chain uses TRBV6-5 and TRBJ2-7; D possibly corresponds to TRBD2 (5 bases). The CDR3 contains 12 residues. CDR1 and CDR2 (germline): MNHEY, SVGAGI. Trimming shortened V by 3 bases and J by 6 bases, and 9 bases separated the two germline ends.

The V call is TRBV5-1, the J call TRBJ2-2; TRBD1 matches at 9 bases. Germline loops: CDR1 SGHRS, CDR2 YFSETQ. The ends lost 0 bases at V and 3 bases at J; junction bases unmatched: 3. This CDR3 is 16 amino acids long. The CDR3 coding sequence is TGCGCCAGCAGCTTGGTAACAGGGGGCGACACCGGGGAGCTGTTTTTT. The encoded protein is CASSLVTGGDTGELFF.

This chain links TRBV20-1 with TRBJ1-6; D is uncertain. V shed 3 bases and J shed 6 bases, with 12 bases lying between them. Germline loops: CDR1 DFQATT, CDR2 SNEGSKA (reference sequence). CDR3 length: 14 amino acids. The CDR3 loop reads CSASLGQSNSPLHF. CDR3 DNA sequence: TGCAGTGCTAGTCTTGGCCAAAGTAATTCACCCCTCCACTTT.

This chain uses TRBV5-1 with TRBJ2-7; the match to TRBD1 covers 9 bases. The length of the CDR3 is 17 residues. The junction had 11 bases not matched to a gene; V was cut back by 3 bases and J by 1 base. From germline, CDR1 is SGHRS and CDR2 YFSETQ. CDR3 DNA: TGCGCCAGCAGCTGGAGAACAGTACAGGGGGCGTCCTACGAGCAGTACTTC. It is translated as CASSWRTVQGASYEQYF.

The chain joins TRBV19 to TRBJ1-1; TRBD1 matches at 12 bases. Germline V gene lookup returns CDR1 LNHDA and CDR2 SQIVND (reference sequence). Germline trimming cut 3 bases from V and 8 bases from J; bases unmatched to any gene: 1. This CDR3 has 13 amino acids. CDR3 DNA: TGTGCCAGTAGTATCGGGACAGGGGGCGAAGCTTTCTTT. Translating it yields CASSIGTGGEAFF.

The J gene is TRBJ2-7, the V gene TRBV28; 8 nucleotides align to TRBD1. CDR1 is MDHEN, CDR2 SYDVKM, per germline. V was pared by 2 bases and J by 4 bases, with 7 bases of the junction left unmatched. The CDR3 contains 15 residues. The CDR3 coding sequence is TGTGCCAGCAGTTTAGTGGTCAGGGGGCTTTACGAGCAGTACTTC. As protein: CASSLVVRGLYEQYF.

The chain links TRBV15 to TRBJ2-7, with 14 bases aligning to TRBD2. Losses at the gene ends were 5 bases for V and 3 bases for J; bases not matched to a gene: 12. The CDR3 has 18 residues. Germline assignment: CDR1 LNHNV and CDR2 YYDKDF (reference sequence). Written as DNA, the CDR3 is TGTGCCACCAGCCATTCGACTAGCGGGAGGGGAAAGGGCTACGAGCAGTACTTC. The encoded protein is CATSHSTSGRGKGYEQYF.

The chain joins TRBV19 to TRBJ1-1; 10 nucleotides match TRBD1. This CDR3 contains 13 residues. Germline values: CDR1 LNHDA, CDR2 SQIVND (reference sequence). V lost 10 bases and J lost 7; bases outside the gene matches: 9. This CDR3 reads CATLARDRGEAFF. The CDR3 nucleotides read TGTGCCACCCTAGCCCGGGACAGGGGTGAAGCTTTCTTT.

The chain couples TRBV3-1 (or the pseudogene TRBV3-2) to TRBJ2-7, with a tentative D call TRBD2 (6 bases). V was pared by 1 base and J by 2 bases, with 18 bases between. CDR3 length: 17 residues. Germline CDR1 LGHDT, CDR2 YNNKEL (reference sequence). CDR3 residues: CASSQAEGPPATYEQYV. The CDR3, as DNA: TGTGCCAGCAGCCAAGCGGAGGGGCCCCCCGCCACCTACGAGCAGTACGTC.